The sequence of this TCR beta chain was determined in a study of T cell repertoires in cytomegalovirus infection. This clonotype was counted a few times. What it binds is not known. Each CDR3 protein is one row after TCRdb ran MiXCR on the reads. The table records about 740,000 distinct CDR3 sequences, around a third of them present only once. Study findings and constraints: CMV-specific TCR beta clonotypes restricted by HLA-C dominated the ex vivo response. Frequencies of public TCR beta families were cumulated, and this identified carriers of CMV plus the relevant HLA.

Trimming took 3 bases from V and 5 from J; bases not matched to a gene: 4. The CDR3 totals 14 residues. Looked up from germline, CDR1 is DFQATT and CDR2 is SNEGSKA (reference sequence). The chain combines TRBV20-1 with TRBJ1-4; 9 bases line up with TRBD1. The sample in question was cultured PBMCs, obtained from culture after CMV antigen stimulation. The TCR sequence derives from a human donor in good health (CMV status not recorded). Some clones in this sample may be carry-over from other donors' samples. The CDR3 spells CSARGTGRNEKLFF. CDR3 DNA sequence: TGCAGTGCTAGGGGGACAGGGAGAAATGAAAAACTGTTTTTT.